This entry is about one T cell receptor (beta chain). This clone has just a few counts. It has no known antigen specificity. Base qualities are not provided; no much larger clone lies one nucleotide away. Using the deep immunoSEQ assay, multiplex PCR amplified TCR CDR3 regions from genomic DNA. Extracted genomic DNA from each cell subset was spread evenly across all wells of several immunoSEQ 96-well plates, with each plate serving as a replicate. Each replicate PCR for sorted subsets received around 210 ng genomic DNA, equal to tens of thousands of T cell genomes. Purified libraries were quantified with a Qubit 3.0 fluorometer, sized on a Bioanalyzer 2100, and re-quantified with the KAPA Library Quantification kit. Every immunoSEQ 96-well plate was sequenced on a separate single-read 150-cycle Illumina NextSeq 550 flow cell. Per the source publication's procedure: The immunoSEQ output contained only junctional sequences without quality scores, so filtering could not match that applied to full-length reads. To assign V/J genes and CDR3, sequences were annotated against IMGT germline references using PyIR, a Python wrapper for IgBLAST v1.9. Any read was removed if the V/J assignment was weak (E-value above 1e-6), the CDR3 was missing, or the read contained stop codons, out-of-frame junctions, or ambiguous translated residues. V3J clonotypes were defined as sequences sharing the same inferred V gene, J gene, and CDR3 amino acid sequence. Percentage overlap between repertoires was calculated by dividing the number of shared unique clonotypes by the size of the smaller repertoire. Repertoire richness was assessed with RTK rarefaction, the Chao1 estimator, and Recon v2.1 estimates of unobserved clonotypes. Generation probabilities were computed with OLGA for all TCRbeta clonotypes obtained by the gDNA method from a few donors. TCRdb stores this immuneACCESS table with in-frame sequences only. Part of the clones is absent; in the studies checked, under half of the shortfall reflects unresolved V genes, and no reason is known for the rest. V and J calls and clone size come straight from that table; D and trimming were deduced from the DNA. The sample table lists more than 500,000 clones, 90% to 95% of them with a count of one. Jointly, the top ten make up about 0.11% of the sample.

CD8 naive samples were CD45RO-negative cells positively selected for CCR7, giving a CD45RA+CCR7+ population that excluded TemRA cells. Donors were healthy HIV-negative adults with no recently reported acute infections or vaccinations. Every donor was a Caucasian adult living in Nashville, Tennessee, USA. Blood was collected by leukapheresis, and PBMCs were isolated by Ficoll-Histopaque density gradient centrifugation and then cryopreserved in liquid nitrogen vapor phase. Analytical flow cytometry was used to check the purity and quantity of every magnetically sorted T cell population. Genomic DNA was isolated from each sorted fraction and quantified by UV absorbance on a Nanodrop 2000c. After removal of 3 bases from V and 4 bases from J, the junction retains 5 bases not matched to a gene. From the cysteine through the phenylalanine, the CDR3 covers 14 amino acids. The sequence is cut down to CDR3 DNA, 42 bases in frame from base 1. Via the germline V gene, CDR1 is WSHSY and CDR2 SAAADI.

These data come from a study of shared clonotypes between healthy human individuals (dated by TCRdb to the early 2020s). The study in broad terms: The cohort comprised a couple of women and a few men aged 18 to 49 years. For each donor, CD4 naive and CD4 memory were each given three plates, CD8 naive was given two plates, and CD8 memory was given one plate. To estimate repertoire size and how much clonotypes are shared between individuals, the study performed deep sequencing of blood TCR repertoires from a few healthy adults. Different laboratories and diverse techniques were used to prepare libraries and sequence TCR repertoires, to increase sequencing depth and limit assay-specific biases. Leukapheresis yielded between about 0.94 and 9 billion PBMCs per donor.

Paper-wide results and their limitations: Pairwise subsampling led to the expectation that sequencing depth would affect the degree of clonotype sharing among donors. Higher generation probabilities were observed for clonotypes shared by all four sorted-subset donors than for non-shared clonotypes. Sharing across a few donors was observed for approximately 4.6% of naive CD4, 3.5% of naive CD8, 2.3% of memory CD4, and approximately 0.41% of memory CD8 clonotypes. Naive subsets generally had larger estimated clonotype richness than memory subsets. Only blood was sampled, and tissue TCR repertoires likely differ from those in blood. Because the study included a small number of donors, the genetic and exposure-history diversity represented was limited. Rarefaction of sorted-subset datasets indicated incomplete sequencing despite the large sequencing depth.

This receptor was taken from a woman in her twenties or thirties in good health. The sample was naive CD8+ T cells sorted from blood. Taken with the paper, the label for cell subset or site translates to: CD45RA+CCR7+. Recombination connected TRBV10-2 to TRBJ1-1, with 7 middle bases fitting TRBD1. Here is the DNA: TGCGCCAGCAGTGACTCTGCAGGGGGCACTGAAGCTTTCTTT. Its protein reads: CASSDSAGGTEAFF.